A selection of T cell receptor beta chains follows, all from one sample in a study of neurological immune-mediated disorders. From the 5' RACE reads, TCRdb called clonotypes with MiXCR, one entry per CDR3 protein. The sample includes approximately 82,000 distinct CDR3 sequences, 13% of them seen just once. Sequenced input: PBMCs. These receptors were obtained from a female donor with HTLV-1-associated myelopathy (HAM/TSP). The CDR3 runs from the conserved cysteine through the conserved F or W. The D gene is left open where the match is weak. Clone size is given for some rows only: seen once, a few or many times, or a class if the clone is expanded.

v_call	cdr3_length	clone_size	d_call	j_call	cdr3_nt	cdr3_aa
TRBV6-5	20	many	TRBD2	TRBJ2-3	TGTGCCAGCAGATTACCCGGGACTAGCGGGGGGGCTGCTAGCACAGATACGCAGTATTTT	CASRLPGTSGGAASTDTQYF
TRBV5-1	14	many	TRBD1	TRBJ2-7	TGCGCCAGCAGCTTAGGGACAGGTCACAACGAGCAGTACTTC	CASSLGTGHNEQYF
TRBV10-3	19	many	NA	TRBJ2-3	TGTGCCATCAGTGATCCCCACTTATCCCGGGCTCGAAACACAGATACGCAGTATTTT	CAISDPHLSRARNTDTQYF
TRBV7-8	17	NA	NA	TRBJ2-1	TGTGCCAGCAGTCAAATCGTAGGGGAGACCACAATCAATGAGCAGTTCTTC	CASSQIVGETTINEQFF
TRBV25-1	14	many	NA	TRBJ2-3	TGTGCCAGCAGTGAATATCCCAGAACAGATACGCAGTATTTT	CASSEYPRTDTQYF
TRBV18	14	many	TRBD1	TRBJ2-2	TGTGCCAGCTCACGGACAGGGGACACCGGGGAGCTGTTTTTT	CASSRTGDTGELFF
TRBV6-5	13	many	NA	TRBJ2-7	TGTGCCAGCAGACGTGTGCAGACCTACGAGCAGTACTTC	CASRRVQTYEQYF
TRBV20-1	13	many	TRBD2	TRBJ2-3	TGCAGCGCGACTAGCGCCGGACCAGATACGCAGTATTTT	CSATSAGPDTQYF
TRBV6-5	16	many	NA	TRBJ2-5	TGTGCCAGCAGTTACCAAGGCGCAAAAGTCGGGGAGACCCAGTACTTC	CASSYQGAKVGETQYF
TRBV6-2/TRBV6-3	14	NA	NA	TRBJ2-7	TGTGCCAGCAGTTACGGAGGGGGCATCGACGAGCAGTACTTC	CASSYGGGIDEQYF
TRBV9	14	NA	NA	TRBJ2-5	TGTGCCAGCAGCTTACGAGGCAGGCACAAGACCCAGTACTTC	CASSLRGRHKTQYF
TRBV5-1	12	many	NA	TRBJ2-5	TGCGCCAGCAGCTTGGTGATAGAGACCCAGTACTTC	CASSLVIETQYF
TRBV2	16	many	TRBD2	TRBJ2-3	TGTGCCAGCAATCAGCGGGGGGGCCTTGACACAGATACGCAGTATTTT	CASNQRGGLDTDTQYF
TRBV20-1	14	NA	TRBD2	TRBJ2-1	TGCAGTGCTAGAGCCACCAGAGCGGGGAATGAGCAGTTCTTC	CSARATRAGNEQFF
TRBV7-2	15	many	NA	TRBJ1-5	TGTGCCAGCAGCTTAGGCAGGGCTGGCAATCAGCCCCAGCATTTT	CASSLGRAGNQPQHF
TRBV7-9	13	many	NA	TRBJ1-1	TGTGCCAGCAGTTCTGTAGGGGTCACTGAAGCTTTCTTT	CASSSVGVTEAFF
TRBV12-3/TRBV12-4	16	many	TRBD2	TRBJ2-2	TGTGCCAGCAGTTTGAATAGCGGGGGGTCCACCGGGGAGCTGTTTTTT	CASSLNSGGSTGELFF
TRBV28	14	many	NA	TRBJ2-7	TGTGCCAGCAGTTCGGAGGGGGGGTTTAGCGAGCAGTACTTC	CASSSEGGFSEQYF
TRBV6-5	14	NA	TRBD1	TRBJ1-1	TGTGCCAGCAGTTACGCGACAGGGGGTACTGAAGCTTTCTTT	CASSYATGGTEAFF
TRBV28	15	many	NA	TRBJ2-5	TGTGCCAGCAGTTTATCCCTCCGGGGACAAGAGACCCAGTACTTC	CASSLSLRGQETQYF
TRBV5-1	13	many	NA	TRBJ2-7	TGCGCCAGCAGCCTGCGACAGAACTACGAGCAGTACTTC	CASSLRQNYEQYF
TRBV5-1	15	many	TRBD1	TRBJ2-2	TGCGCCAGCAGCCCCGGGACAGGGTGGACCGGGGAGCTGTTTTTT	CASSPGTGWTGELFF
TRBV7-9	17	NA	NA	TRBJ1-1	TGTGCCAGCAGCGAAGCCTCCATTTCAGGGAGGGACACTGAAGCTTTCTTT	CASSEASISGRDTEAFF
TRBV15	11	many	NA	TRBJ2-1	TGTGCTACCAGCAGAAGCAATGAGCAGTTCTTC	CATSRSNEQFF
TRBV5-1	15	medium-sized	TRBD1	TRBJ2-1	TGCGCCAGCAGCCCACAGGGGGCGCTTAGTTCTGAGCAGTTCTTC	CASSPQGALSSEQFF
TRBV7-2	16	many	NA	TRBJ1-6	TGTGCCAGCAGCTTACAAGGGCCGCTTGGGATTTCACCCCTCCACTTT	CASSLQGPLGISPLHF
TRBV5-1	12	many	TRBD1	TRBJ2-7	TGCGCCAGCAGCCTCGACAGGGGCGAGCAGTACTTC	CASSLDRGEQYF
TRBV5-1	15	many	NA	TRBJ2-3	TGCGCCAGCAGCTACGGGACCTACAGCACAGATACGCAGTATTTT	CASSYGTYSTDTQYF
TRBV12-3/TRBV12-4	13	many	TRBD1	TRBJ1-4	TGTGCCAGCAGCCCATTCGACAGGGCGAAACTGTTTTTT	CASSPFDRAKLFF
TRBV6-2/TRBV6-3	13	many	TRBD1	TRBJ1-1	TGTGCCAGCAAGCTACAGGGGGCTTCCGAAGCTTTCTTT	CASKLQGASEAFF
TRBV28	14	many	NA	TRBJ1-1	TGTGCCAGCAGTTCCGGGACTGAGAACACTGAAGCTTTCTTT	CASSSGTENTEAFF
TRBV5-1	14	many	TRBD1	TRBJ1-5	TGCGCCAGCAGCATGACAGGGAGCGGTCAGACCCAGCATTTT	CASSMTGSGQTQHF
TRBV7-2	15	many	TRBD2	TRBJ2-1	TGTGCCAGCAGCTTAGCGAGCGGGGGGATAGGTGAGCAGTTCTTC	CASSLASGGIGEQFF
TRBV7-2	20	NA	NA	TRBJ2-2	NA	CASSPGLEQFFGPGTGELFF
TRBV11-2	17	many	TRBD1	TRBJ2-6	TGTGCCAGCAGCTTAGTTTCGACAGGGGCTGGGGCCAACGTCCTGACTTTC	CASSLVSTGAGANVLTF
TRBV5-1	14	NA	TRBD1	TRBJ2-7	TGCGCCAGCTCCTGGACAGGGGACTCCTACGAGCAGTACTTC	CASSWTGDSYEQYF
TRBV20-1	15	many	TRBD2	TRBJ2-3	TGCAGTGCTATTGGAGCGGGGGCCCTCACAGATACGCAGTATTTT	CSAIGAGALTDTQYF
TRBV5-1	14	many	NA	TRBJ2-7	TGCGCCAGCAGCGGGGGCTCCGCGCCTGACGAGCAGTACTTC	CASSGGSAPDEQYF
TRBV5-1	16	many	NA	TRBJ2-3	TGCGCCAGCAGCTTGGCTTCGCGGAGCTCCACAGATACGCAGTATTTT	CASSLASRSSTDTQYF
TRBV7-9	13	NA	NA	TRBJ2-1	TGTGCCAGCAGCTTTGACTGGAAGAATGAGCAGTTCTTC	CASSFDWKNEQFF
TRBV20-1	15	NA	TRBD1	TRBJ2-7	TGCAGTGACTCTCACGGACAGGGGGATTCCTACGAGCAGTACTTC	CSDSHGQGDSYEQYF
TRBV6-1	11	many	NA	TRBJ1-5	TGTGCCAGCAGTCAATATCAGCCCCAGCATTTT	CASSQYQPQHF
TRBV27	16	many	NA	TRBJ2-2	TGTGCCAGCAGTCCCATCCCTCCGGGCCTCACCGGGGAGCTGTTTTTT	CASSPIPPGLTGELFF
TRBV20-1	12	many	NA	TRBJ2-5	TGCAGTGCTAGGACAGCCCAAGAGACCCAGTACTTC	CSARTAQETQYF
TRBV12-3/TRBV12-4	14	many	NA	TRBJ1-2	TGTGCCAGCAGTTTGAATCGGGCTGGATATGGCTACACCTTC	CASSLNRAGYGYTF
TRBV4-1	14	many	NA	TRBJ2-7	TGCGCCAGCAGCCAAGGGACTCAGGCGCGCGAGCAGTACTTC	CASSQGTQAREQYF
TRBV7-2	16	many	NA	TRBJ2-5	TGTGCCAGCAGCTTAAATCGGGGTGCGGGGCTGGAGACCCAGTACTTC	CASSLNRGAGLETQYF
TRBV6-1	15	many	NA	TRBJ1-5	TGTGCCAGCAGAGGATGGACAGATAGCAATCAGCCCCAGCATTTT	CASRGWTDSNQPQHF
TRBV9	18	many	TRBD1	TRBJ2-3	TGTGCCAGCAGCGTAGGAGGGTGGGGACAGGGAAACACAGATACGCAGTATTTT	CASSVGGWGQGNTDTQYF
TRBV5-6	14	many	NA	TRBJ1-1	TGTGCCAGCAGCTTGGAGCGCGGCTACACTGAAGCTTTCTTT	CASSLERGYTEAFF
TRBV27	13	many	NA	TRBJ1-5	TGTGCCAGCGGTCAGGGACGGCATCAGCCCCAGCATTTT	CASGQGRHQPQHF
TRBV5-6	13	many	NA	TRBJ1-6	TGTGCCAGCAGCTTGGGGGTCAGTTCACCCCTCCACTTT	CASSLGVSSPLHF
TRBV5-1	15	many	NA	TRBJ2-1	TGCGCCACCACCGTGGGGCCAGGGTTTAACAATGAGCAGTTCTTC	CATTVGPGFNNEQFF
TRBV6-2/TRBV6-3	18	many	NA	TRBJ2-3	TGTGCCAGCCCGCGACCGTCCGGATCGCCCTATAGCACAGATACGCAGTATTTT	CASPRPSGSPYSTDTQYF